This TCR beta chain was observed in a study of a mutant IDH1 vaccine in newly diagnosed glioma. Germline loops: CDR1 SGHDN, CDR2 FVKESK. The CDR3 is 17 amino acids. Losses at the gene ends were 0 bases for V and 2 bases for J; bases not matched to a gene: 6. Time point: baseline, week 1 (first vaccination visit). Treatment noted: pre-vaccination baseline after standard-of-care therapy. Profiled with immunoSEQ multiplex PCR; TCRdb holds only in-frame clones, not every one. The sample has tens of thousands of clones, around 85% seen once; the top ten hold 2.9%. Sequenced here: PBMCs, sampled from a glioma patient treated with radiotherapy, temozolomide or both. The source is a man aged 25-45 years with glioma. The chain joins TRBV14 to TRBJ2-3; 9 nucleotides line up with TRBD1. The CDR3 reads CASSQDLGQGYTDTQYF. DNA for the CDR3: TGTGCCAGCAGCCAAGATTTGGGACAGGGATACACAGATACGCAGTATTTT.